These 8 T cell receptor beta chains share one sample of origin, sequenced in a study of regulatory T cells in long-lasting Graves disease. As to time point: persistent/refractory GD, antithyroid drugs over 5 years with positive TRAb. The TCR library was made from RNA that had been extracted from PBMCs in TRIzol. iRepertoire HTBI primers and Arm-PCR of CDR3 regions built TCR beta libraries. One entry per CDR3 protein results from TCRdb running MiXCR on the multiplex PCR reads. The sample has about 290,000 distinct CDR3 sequences, around a fifth seen once. The input for sequencing was peripheral blood mononuclear cells (PBMCs), taken when the disease was refractory, from a patient treated with antithyroid drugs. These TCRs come from a female donor with Graves disease.

The chain recombines TRBV6-1 with TRBJ2-5, with 8 positions matching TRBD2. The CDR3 contains 14 residues. Trimming cost V 5 bases and J 4 bases; bases outside gene matches: 6. The germline CDR1 and CDR2 sequences are MNHNS and SASEGT. CDR3 in DNA: TGTGCCAGCAGTCCCCGGGGGGGGCGAGAGACCCAGTACTTC. This sequence encodes CASSPRGGRETQYF.

Notes on this clonotype: This may be a read error, as it is one base from a much larger clone. In DNA, the CDR3 is TGTGCCAGCAGTGAGTATGGGCAGTTCTTC. Translation gives CASSEYGQFF. This chain joins TRBV2 and TRBJ2-1; D ambiguous. Germline lookup yields CDR1 SNHLY and CDR2 FYNNEI. This CDR3 spans 10 amino acids. Trimming removed 3 bases at V and 12 bases at J, with 6 bases between.

This clonotype occurred many times. The V call is TRBV20-1, the J call TRBJ1-1; D is unresolved. This CDR3 is 12 amino acids long. Trimming removed 1 base at V and 2 bases at J, with 5 bases between. Germline CDR1 reads DFQATT; CDR2 reads SNEGSKA (reference sequence). The CDR3 loop is CSARAGNTEAFF. CDR3 in DNA: TGCAGTGCTAGAGCCGGCAACACTGAAGCTTTCTTT.

There are a few counts of this clonotype. A much more abundant neighbour one base away suggests this may be a read error. This sequence joins TRBV10-3 and TRBJ2-5; D gene uncertain. V gave up 2 bases and J gave up 5 bases, with 3 bases separating them. The CDR3 contains 11 residues. Germline CDR1 ENHRY, CDR2 SYGVKD. Written as DNA, the CDR3 is TGTGCCATCAGTGAGGGGGAGACCCAGTACTTC. As protein: CAISEGETQYF.

As to this clonotype: One end of the junction varies from germline; a read error may be responsible. The chain employs TRBV28 and TRBJ2-7; 16 bases align to TRBD2. The V gene's germline CDR1 is MDHEN and CDR2 SYDVKM. The CDR3 length is 16 residues. CDR3 loop: CVSSLTGTSGRVDRYF. The CDR3 region has the DNA TGTGTCAGCAGTCTCACGGGGACTAGCGGGAGGGTGGACAGGTACTTC.

This clonotype was counted a few times. The V call is TRBV28, the J call TRBJ1-1; possible D gene TRBD1, 6 bases. CDR1 and CDR2 (germline): MDHEN, SYDVKM. V was shortened by 6 bases and J by 3 bases, with 14 bases between the two germline ends. The CDR3 has 14 amino acids. CDR3: CASRHVQGYTEAFF. The CDR3 nucleotides read TGTGCCAGCAGGCACGTGCAGGGGTACACTGAAGCTTTCTTT.

This clonotype was counted between two and nine times. The chain joins TRBV4-3 to TRBJ1-5; no definite D call. Trimming shortened V by 6 bases and J by 0 bases, and 12 bases separated the two germline ends. The CDR3 consists of 15 residues. Germline V gene data show CDR1 as LGHNA and CDR2 as YSLEER. The CDR3 reads CASRPGAYSNQPQHF. CDR3 bases: TGCGCCAGCAGGCCGGGAGCATATAGCAATCAGCCCCAGCATTTT.

This clonotype was observed a few times. This chain connects TRBV27 to TRBJ2-1; 11 bases are a match to TRBD2. V was clipped by 5 bases and J by 5 bases; unmatched bases: 5. The germline V gene has CDR1 MNHEY and CDR2 SMNVEV (reference sequence). This CDR3 spans 15 amino acids. CDR3 DNA: TGTGCCAGCAGTCCAACTAGCGGGAGTGACAATGAGCAGTTCTTC. Its protein is CASSPTSGSDNEQFF.